Shown below are 17 T cell receptor beta chains from a single sample sequenced in a study of regulatory T cells in long-lasting Graves disease. Time point noted: newly diagnosed GD, antithyroid drugs for less than 3 months. The TCR library was made from RNA extracted from PBMCs. According to the study, TCR beta libraries were built with iRepertoire HTBI primers and CDR3-region Arm-PCR. TCRdb called the multiplex PCR reads again in MiXCR, with one record for every CDR3 protein. This table holds over 200,000 distinct CDR3 sequences, 18% found once. This sample was also put to use in a study of T cells in Graves' hyperthyroidism and ophthalmopathy.

The starting material was peripheral blood mononuclear cells (PBMCs), obtained at new diagnosis, from a patient treated with antithyroid drugs. The receptor set was obtained from a young woman with Graves disease.

The chain couples TRBV10-1 to TRBJ2-1; 9 bases line up with TRBD2. The CDR3 contains 17 residues. With 4 bases clipped from V and 6 bases from J, the junction kept 13 bases outside the gene matches. In germline, CDR1 is WNHNN, CDR2 SYGVQD (reference sequence). The chain's CDR3 is CASSVRGRTSACNEQFF. The CDR3 DNA is TGCGCCAGCAGTGTTCGAGGGAGGACTAGCGCATGCAATGAGCAGTTCTTC.

For this clonotype: A much larger clone differs by one base, so this may be a read error. The V gene is TRBV20-1, the J gene TRBJ2-5; D may be TRBD1 (6 bases). Germline values: CDR1 DFQATT, CDR2 SNEGSKA (reference sequence). The V gene lost 1 base and the J gene lost 5 bases, with 14 bases spanning the gap. CDR3 size: 14 residues. The chain's CDR3 is CSARVRGKGETQYF. The CDR3 bases are TGCAGTGCTAGAGTGAGGGGGAAGGGTGAGACCCAGTACTTC.

Notes on this clonotype: Just one base apart from a much larger clone, this may be a read error. The genes are TRBV6-2 or TRBV6-3 and TRBJ1-3; perhaps TRBD1 as D (6 bases). In germline, CDR1 is MNHEY, CDR2 SVGEGT. The CDR3 totals 17 residues. The DNA of the CDR3 is TGTGCCGGCAGTTACGGGGGGGGCAGGGTATCTGGAAACACCATATATTTT. As protein: CAGSYGGGRVSGNTIYF.

Comments on this clonotype: A much larger clone differs by one base, so this may be a read error. The chain employs TRBV20-1 and TRBJ2-7, with D perhaps being TRBD1 or TRBD2 (5 bases each). This CDR3 region has 16 residues. From germline, CDR1 is DFQATT and CDR2 SNEGSKA (reference sequence). The CDR3 is CSAQGSAGTATYEQHF. The CDR3 region has the DNA TGCAGTGCCCAGGGAAGCGCCGGGACGGCTACTTACGAGCAGCACTTC.

This clonotype came up many times. The J gene is TRBJ2-3, the V gene TRBV2, with no clear D. Germline V gives CDR1 SNHLY, CDR2 FYNNEI. V was shortened by 11 bases and J by 0 bases, with 12 bases between the two germline ends. The CDR3 is made up of 13 amino acids. The CDR3: CAATADSTDTQYF. In DNA form, the CDR3 reads TGTGCCGCCACGGCGGATAGCACAGATACGCAGTATTTT.

There are many counts of this clonotype. The chain combines TRBV20-1 with TRBJ2-7; 11 bases are shared with TRBD2. Germline CDR1 is DFQATT and CDR2 is SNEGSKA (reference sequence). The CDR3 is made up of 15 amino acids. Trimming cost V 8 bases and J 7 bases; bases outside gene matches: 16. CDR3 in DNA: TGCAGTACATTGCTTTTTAGCGGGGGGGCAGGGGAGCAGTACTTC. This gives the protein CSTLLFSGGAGEQYF.

This clonotype was recorded many times. This chain uses TRBV7-2 with TRBJ2-3; weak D call: TRBD1 (7 bases). Trimming removed 6 bases from V and 14 bases from J, with 18 bases in between. CDR3 length: 12 amino acids. The germline V gene encodes CDR1 SGHTA and CDR2 FQGNSA. The CDR3 reads CASSLEGARLYF. The CDR3 DNA is TGTGCCAGCAGTCTGGAGGGGGCGCGTCTGTATTTT.

This chain joins TRBV18 and TRBJ2-2, with D possibly being TRBD1 (5 bases). This CDR3 has 18 residues. Trimming stripped 1 base from V and 2 bases from J, with 17 bases between. Germline V gene sequence: CDR1 KGHSH, CDR2 LQKENI. CDR3 protein: CASSPLQGRATNTGELFF. Here the CDR3 DNA reads TGTGCCAGCTCACCACTCCAGGGCAGGGCGACAAACACCGGGGAGCTGTTTTTT.

This clonotype was picked up a small number of times. V and J are TRBV11-2 and TRBJ1-4, with 7 positions matching TRBD1. CDR3 length equals 15 residues. V dropped 5 bases and J dropped 8; count of bases not matched to a gene: 11. The germline V gene has CDR1 SGHAT and CDR2 FQNNGV. CDR3 loop: CASSHGGTGEEKLFF. The CDR3 region has the DNA TGTGCCAGCAGCCATGGGGGAACAGGGGAGGAAAAACTGTTTTTT.

Only a few counts were recorded for this clonotype. The V and J genes are TRBV19 and TRBJ1-2; no firm D call. Germline V lookup: CDR1 LNHDA, CDR2 SQIVND (reference sequence). The CDR3 extends over 18 amino acids. V dropped 0 bases and J dropped 0 bases, with 17 bases sitting between them. CDR3: CASSIDYGIERANYGYTF. The CDR3 nucleotides are TGTGCCAGTAGTATAGATTACGGGATAGAACGAGCTAACTATGGCTACACCTTC.

This clonotype showed up many times. This chain joins TRBV7-9 and TRBJ1-1; D ambiguous. The CDR3 spans 12 residues. Germline loops: CDR1 SEHNR, CDR2 FQNEAQ (reference sequence). Trimming left V 7 bases short and J 7 bases short, with 13 bases between. The CDR3 protein is CASTTPQVEAFF. The CDR3 DNA reads TGTGCCAGCACCACCCCTCAGGTTGAAGCTTTCTTT.

Ten or more counts support this clonotype. The J gene is TRBJ1-6, the V gene TRBV7-8, with 7 bases matching TRBD1. V shed 1 base, J shed 9 bases, and the junction held 9 bases outside the gene matches. The CDR3 length is 16 residues. In germline, CDR1 is SGHVS, CDR2 FQNEAQ. Here the CDR3 DNA reads TGTGCCAGCAGCTTAGTTCAGGGGGGATACGGTTCACCCCTCCACTTT. Its protein is CASSLVQGGYGSPLHF.

The gene calls are TRBV20-1 and TRBJ1-5; 7 bases match TRBD1. The CDR3 is 13 amino acids. The V and J ends lost 6 bases and 1 base, in that order; junction bases with no gene match: 3. The germline V gene has CDR1 DFQATT and CDR2 SNEGSKA (reference sequence). The CDR3 sequence: CSAETGSNQPQHF. The CDR3 DNA reads TGCAGTGCAGAGACAGGGAGCAATCAGCCCCAGCATTTT.

The DNA of the CDR3 is TGTGCCAGCAGCTCTGGACTAGCGGGGGCCGAGACCCAGTACTTC. It codes for CASSSGLAGAETQYF. The rearrangement uses TRBV7-2 and TRBJ2-3, with 13 bases identical to TRBD2. The J call may be wrong; the DNA end is better matched by TRBJ2-5. The CDR3 consists of 15 residues. The germline V gene encodes CDR1 SGHTA and CDR2 FQGNSA.

This clonotype has only a few counts. The rearrangement joins TRBV5-4 to TRBJ1-2; D perhaps matches TRBD1 (5 bases). V was clipped by 2 bases and J by 7 bases, with 15 bases between them. Germline V gives CDR1 SGHNT, CDR2 YYREEE (reference sequence). The CDR3 contains 14 residues. The CDR3 sequence is CASSFPAGSRGYTF. The CDR3 nucleotides read TGTGCCAGCAGCTTCCCCGCAGGGAGTCGTGGCTACACCTTC.

The genes are TRBV19 and TRBJ1-4; D remains ambiguous. The germline CDR1 and CDR2 sequences are LNHDA and SQIVND (reference sequence). With 5 bases removed from V and 3 bases from J, the gap between germline ends came to 1 base. There are 11 residues in the CDR3. CDR3 in amino acids: CASSSNEKLFF. CDR3 sequence (DNA): TGTGCCAGTAGTTCTAATGAAAAACTGTTTTTT.

The V gene is TRBV28, the J gene TRBJ1-4, with TRBD1 matching over 11 bases. The ends lost 7 bases at V and 7 bases at J; junction bases unmatched: 8. The CDR3 covers 15 residues. Germline V gives CDR1 MDHEN, CDR2 SYDVKM. This CDR3 is CASNSPGTGGEKLFF. CDR3 in DNA: TGTGCCAGCAATTCGCCCGGGACAGGGGGTGAAAAACTGTTTTTT.